This T cell receptor (beta chain) originates from a study of cytomegalovirus exposure and HLA in healthy donors. Primers: 60 Vbeta forward and 13 Jbeta reverse. TCRdb's table, derived via immunoSEQ multiplex PCR, lists solely in-frame clones and lacks some. The table lists roughly 150,000 clones, 70% of them singletons, with 2% to 2.5% in the top ten. Trimming took 0 bases from V and 4 from J; bases not matched to a gene: 5. CDR3 length: 15 residues. Germline assignment: CDR1 SGHDT and CDR2 YYEEEE. This chain uses TRBV5-6 with TRBJ2-7; 9 bases agree with TRBD2. The TCR sequence derives from a woman in her sixties or seventies in good health and CMV-seropositive. The sample consisted of PBMCs. The DNA of the CDR3 is TGTGCCAGCAGCTTGGTTGGGACTAGCAGTTACGAGCAGTACTTC. Residues: CASSLVGTSSYEQYF.